Below, 19 T cell receptor beta chains from the same sample are listed, as sequenced in a study of breast tumors, draining lymph nodes, adjacent tissues. The lymph nodes were axillary draining lymph nodes from breast cancer patients. TCRdb re-called the multiplex PCR reads through MiXCR, storing one row per CDR3 protein. The data contain around 300,000 distinct CDR3 sequences, around 30% of them singletons. The source material was axillary lymph node tissue. The receptors were gathered from a female donor with breast cancer. Some clones in this sample may be carry-over from other donors' samples.

The V and J genes are TRBV11-3 and TRBJ2-7, with D uncertain. The CDR3 runs to 13 residues. V lost 0 bases and J lost 6, with 9 bases in between. Per the germline V gene, CDR1 is SGHNT and CDR2 is YENEEA. CDR3 DNA sequence: TGTGCCAGCAGCTTAGAGGGCAGCTCCGAGCAGTACTTC. It is translated as CASSLEGSSEQYF.

The chain joins TRBV12-3 or TRBV12-4 to TRBJ1-4; TRBD1 is a possible D gene (5 bases). V was cut by 8 bases and J by 12 bases, with 19 bases left in between. This CDR3 is 13 amino acids long. The chain's CDR3 is CASWAGTWGQLFF. CDR3 bases: TGTGCCAGCTGGGCCGGAACCTGGGGCCAACTGTTTTTT.

This clonotype has just a few counts. This sequence may be a read error, since a much larger clone differs from it by one base. This CDR3 fails to terminate in the conserved phenylalanine or tryptophan, so it likely reflects a read error. Here the CDR3 reads CASSAGLAGDGELFS. The DNA for the CDR3 is TGCGCCAGCAGCGCGGGACTAGCGGGAGACGGGGAGCTGTTTTCT. This chain joins TRBV5-1 and TRBJ2-2, with 14 nucleotides matching TRBD2. The germline V gene encodes CDR1 SGHRS and CDR2 YFSETQ. V trimming: 4 bases; J trimming: 7 bases; junction bases outside the gene matches: 3. The CDR3 runs 15 residues.

Details on this clonotype: This sequence may be a read error, since a much larger clone differs from it by one base. J is TRBJ1-3 and V is TRBV6-6; D gene uncertain. Germline-derived CDR1 and CDR2 are MNHNY and SVGAGI (reference sequence). The CDR3 runs 15 residues. CDR3 in DNA: TGTGCCAGCTGTTACTCGGCGGGATCTGGAAACACCATATATTTT. Residues: CASCYSAGSGNTIYF.

This clonotype occurred many times. V gene TRBV2 combines with J gene TRBJ1-2, with 7 bases lining up with TRBD1. The germline V gene has CDR1 SNHLY and CDR2 FYNNEI. The CDR3 is 14 residues long. V shed 7 bases and J 1 base; nucleotides not matched to a gene: 6. CDR3 residues: CASTEGALNYGYTF. In nucleotides, the CDR3 is TGTGCCAGCACAGAGGGGGCCCTTAACTATGGCTACACCTTC.

This rearrangement joins TRBV20-1 to TRBJ2-3, with 8 bases matching TRBD2. CDR3 length: 15 amino acids. V gave up 5 bases and J gave up 2 bases; unmatched junction bases: 9. Germline V gives CDR1 DFQATT, CDR2 SNEGSKA (reference sequence). The CDR3 loop is CSAGVGLVLTDTQYF. Here the CDR3 DNA reads TGCAGTGCTGGAGTGGGACTAGTTCTCACAGATACGCAGTATTTT.

With respect to this clonotype: One junction end does not reproduce the germline sequence, and a read error may be involved. This sequence joins TRBV10-3 and TRBJ1-1; D possibly corresponds to TRBD1 (5 bases). The CDR3 contains 15 residues. Germline assignment: CDR1 ENHRY and CDR2 SYGVKD. CDR3 nucleotide sequence: TGTGGCATCAGTGATCCCGGGGCCCAGAACACTGAAGCTTTCTTT. Encoded protein: CGISDPGAQNTEAFF.

The gene calls are TRBV19 and TRBJ1-1; D possibly corresponds to TRBD1 (5 bases). Germline CDR1 is LNHDA and CDR2 is SQIVND (reference sequence). V was cut by 5 bases and J by 6 bases, with 13 bases left in between. The CDR3 runs to 13 residues. In DNA form, the CDR3 reads TGTGCCAGTAGTCTCTGGGACTACTCTGAAGCTTTCTTT. Protein sequence: CASSLWDYSEAFF.

With regard to this clonotype: A clone one base away is much larger, so this may be a read error. This chain uses TRBV30 with TRBJ2-7, with D possibly matching TRBD1 (6 bases). The CDR3 spans 11 residues. Germline CDR1 and CDR2: GTSNPN and SVGIG (reference sequence). Trimming shortened V by 8 bases and J by 3 bases, and 11 bases separated the two germline ends. As DNA, the CDR3 is TGTGCCAGGACAGACAACTACGAGCAGTACTTC. Protein product: CARTDNYEQYF.

In this sample, this clonotype turned up a few times. The DNA of the CDR3 is TGTGCCAGCAGATCCCTAGCTGCCGCGGGGGGGACCCAGTACTTC. As protein: CASRSLAAAGGTQYF. V and J are TRBV28 and TRBJ2-5; 8 bases align to TRBD2. CDR1 and CDR2 (germline): MDHEN, SYDVKM. The CDR3 sequence is 15 residues long. The junction had 13 bases not matched to a gene; V was cut back by 6 bases and J by 7 bases.

This clonotype showed up many times. The V call is TRBV10-1, the J call TRBJ1-3; D remains ambiguous. Germline-derived CDR1 and CDR2 are WNHNN and SYGVQD (reference sequence). V lost 0 bases to trimming and J lost 3 bases, with 9 bases between them. This CDR3 has 15 amino acids. The chain's CDR3 is CASSESLLFGNTIYF. CDR3 bases: TGCGCCAGCAGTGAGTCTCTACTGTTTGGAAACACCATATATTTT.

In this sample, this clonotype turned up a few times. The rearrangement links TRBV7-9 to TRBJ2-1; D is unclear. Germline-derived CDR1 and CDR2 are SEHNR and FQNEAQ (reference sequence). This CDR3 has 12 amino acids. Deletions cut 6 bases from V and 5 bases from J, with 8 bases between. The CDR3 coding sequence is TGTGCCAGCAGTTACGCTGACAATGAGCAGTTCTTC. Translation: CASSYADNEQFF.

This clonotype was seen ten or more times. The chain joins TRBV12-3 or TRBV12-4 to TRBJ2-1; D perhaps matches TRBD2 (6 bases). The CDR3 has 17 residues. V was shortened by 5 bases and J by 2 bases, with 19 bases between the two germline ends. Written as DNA, the CDR3 is TGTGCCAGCAGTCGAGAACTCGCGGGAACCGCCTACAATGAGCAGTTCTTC. Its translation is CASSRELAGTAYNEQFF.

This clonotype has a count of ten or more. The chain has TRBV29-1 and TRBJ2-3, with 10 nucleotides matching TRBD1. Germline V gene data show CDR1 as SQVTM and CDR2 as ANQGSEA. The CDR3 contains 14 residues. J gave up 6 bases and V 8 bases, and 11 bases lay outside the gene matches. In nucleotides, the CDR3 is TGCAGCAGTATTTGGGGACAGGGGTCGGATACGCAGTATTTT. Amino acid sequence: CSSIWGQGSDTQYF.

Only a few counts were recorded for this clonotype. Being one base from a much bigger clone, this may be a read error. V and J are TRBV6-6 and TRBJ2-3; possibly TRBD2 for D (6 bases). This CDR3 comprises 12 residues. The V gene's germline CDR1 is MNHNY and CDR2 SVGAGI (reference sequence). CDR3 sequence: CACSPSVDTQYF. In DNA, the CDR3 is TGTGCCTGCAGCCCTAGCGTCGATACGCAGTATTTT.

This clonotype has just a few counts. This may arise from a read error, as a much more abundant clone is one base away. This sequence joins TRBV11-1 and TRBJ1-3; D call uncertain. Germline CDR1 and CDR2: SGHAT and FQDESV (reference sequence). CDR3 length: 14 residues. The CDR3 sequence: CASSSTRSANTIYF. Here the CDR3 DNA reads TGTGCCAGCAGCTCAACAAGATCTGCAAACACCATATATTTT.

This clonotype came up a few times. The chain carries TRBV9 and TRBJ1-1, with TRBD1 matching 9 bases. The CDR3 extends over 15 amino acids. Germline CDR1 reads SGDLS; CDR2 reads YYNGEE. V lost 2 bases, J lost 4 bases, and 6 bases stayed unmatched. This chain's CDR3 is CASSVGTGFFTEAFF. Here the CDR3 DNA reads TGTGCCAGCAGCGTCGGGACAGGGTTTTTCACTGAAGCTTTCTTT.

V and J are TRBV11-2 and TRBJ2-2; no clear D gene. V lost 4 bases and J lost 5, with 14 bases in between. Germline CDR1 and CDR2: SGHAT and FQNNGV. This CDR3 is built from 15 residues. CDR3 nucleotides: TGTGCCAGCAGCTCGGGTGTGACGATAACCGGGGAGCTGTTTTTT. This translates into CASSSGVTITGELFF. Complete variable domain (other parts from reference TRBV11-2 and TRBJ2-2): EAGVAQSPRYKIIEKRQSVAFWCNPISGHATLYWYQQILGQGPKLLIQFQNNGVVDDSQLPKDRFSAERLKGVDSTLKIQPAKLEDSAVYLCASSSGVTITGELFFGEGSRLTVL.

This clonotype has ten or more counts. The V call is TRBV10-2, the J call TRBJ2-3; 12 bases are shared with TRBD1. J was trimmed by 3 bases and V by 6 bases; bases with no gene match: 7. CDR1 and CDR2 from the germline V gene are WSHSY and SAAADI. This CDR3 region has 16 residues. The CDR3 here is CASSPGQGATTDTQYF. In DNA, the CDR3 is TGCGCCAGCAGCCCGGGACAGGGGGCGACGACAGATACGCAGTATTTT.